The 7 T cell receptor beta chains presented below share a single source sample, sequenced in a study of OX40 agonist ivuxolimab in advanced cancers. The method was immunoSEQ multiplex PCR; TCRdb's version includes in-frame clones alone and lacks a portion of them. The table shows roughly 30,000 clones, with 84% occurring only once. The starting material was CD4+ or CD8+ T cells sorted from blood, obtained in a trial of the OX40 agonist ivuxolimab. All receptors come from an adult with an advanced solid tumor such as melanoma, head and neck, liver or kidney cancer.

The CDR3: CASSFPGQNYGYTF. CDR3 nucleotides: TGTGCCAGTAGTTTCCCAGGGCAGAACTATGGCTACACCTTC. The chain recombines TRBV19 with TRBJ1-2, with a possible D match to TRBD1 (5 bases). The CDR3 contains 14 residues. Germline V gene sequence: CDR1 LNHDA, CDR2 SQIVND (reference sequence). Trimming removed 5 bases at V and 2 bases at J, with 12 bases between.

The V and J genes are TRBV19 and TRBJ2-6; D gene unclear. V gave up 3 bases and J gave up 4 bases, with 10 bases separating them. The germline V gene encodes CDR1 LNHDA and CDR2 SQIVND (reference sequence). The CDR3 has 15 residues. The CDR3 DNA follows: TGTGCCAGTAGTATTTCCGGATACGGGGCCAACGTCCTGACTTTC. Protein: CASSISGYGANVLTF.

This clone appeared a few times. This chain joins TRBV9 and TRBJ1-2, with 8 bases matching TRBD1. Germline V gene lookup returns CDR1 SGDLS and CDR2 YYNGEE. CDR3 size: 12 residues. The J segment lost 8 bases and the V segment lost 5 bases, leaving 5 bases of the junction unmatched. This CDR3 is CASSSGQGGYTF. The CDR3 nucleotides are TGTGCCAGCAGTTCTGGACAGGGAGGCTACACCTTC.

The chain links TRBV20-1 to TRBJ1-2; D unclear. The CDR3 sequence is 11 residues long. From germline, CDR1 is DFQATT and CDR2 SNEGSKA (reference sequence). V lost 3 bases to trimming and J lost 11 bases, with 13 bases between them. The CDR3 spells CSARPSLGYTF. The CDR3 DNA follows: TGCAGTGCTAGGCCTAGTCTAGGATACACCTTC.

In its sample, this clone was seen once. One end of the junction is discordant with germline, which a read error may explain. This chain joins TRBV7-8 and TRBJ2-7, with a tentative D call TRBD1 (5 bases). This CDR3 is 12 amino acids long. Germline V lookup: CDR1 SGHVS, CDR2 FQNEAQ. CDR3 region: CASSSQGREQHF. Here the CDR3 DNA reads TGTGCCAGCAGCTCCCAGGGTCGCGAGCAGCACTTC.

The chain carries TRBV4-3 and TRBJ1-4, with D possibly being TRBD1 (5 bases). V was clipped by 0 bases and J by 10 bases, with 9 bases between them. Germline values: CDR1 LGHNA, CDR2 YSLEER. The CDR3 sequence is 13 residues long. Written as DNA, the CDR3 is TGCGCCAGCAGCCAAGATCAGGGAGGAAAACTGTTTTTT. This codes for CASSQDQGGKLFF.

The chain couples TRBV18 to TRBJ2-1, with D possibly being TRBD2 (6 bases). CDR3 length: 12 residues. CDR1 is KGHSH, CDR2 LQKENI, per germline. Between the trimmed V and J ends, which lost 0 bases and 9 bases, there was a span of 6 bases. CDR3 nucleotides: TGTGCCAGCTCACCACCAGCGGGTGAGCAGTTCTTC. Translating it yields CASSPPAGEQFF.